The rows below give T cell receptor beta chains drawn from one sample of a study of cytomegalovirus exposure and HLA in healthy donors. The table came from immunoSEQ multiplex PCR; TCRdb's copy has only in-frame clones and leaves some out. The sample has around 190,000 clones, approximately 80% seen once; the top ten hold roughly 3%. The specimen was PBMCs. Every receptor here comes from a woman aged 25-40 years in good health and CMV-seronegative. CDR3s include the opening cysteine and the closing phenylalanine or tryptophan. The D gene is left open where the match is weak. Part of the rows lack a size; the others show once, few, many or a class for expanded clones.

d_gene,abundance,j_gene,v_gene,CDR3nt,CDR3aa
NA,NA,TRBJ2-3,TRBV9,TGTGCCAGCAGCGTAGATCTGCGGGGTCGCACAGATACGCAGTATTTT,CASSVDLRGRTDTQYF
NA,NA,TRBJ1-1,TRBV25-1,TGTGCCAGCAGTGAATACCCGGCGGGAGTCATGAACACTGAAGCTTTCTTT,CASSEYPAGVMNTEAFF
NA,NA,TRBJ2-6,TRBV19,TGTGCCAGTAGTATTAGCTCTGGGGCCAACGTCCTGACTTTC,CASSISSGANVLTF
TRBD1,NA,TRBJ2-3,TRBV29-1,TGCAGCTCCAGGACAGGGAGCACAGATACGCAGTATTTT,CSSRTGSTDTQYF
TRBD2,once,TRBJ2-3,TRBV10-3,TGTGCCATCCGGACTAGCGGGGGGGGAGATACGCAGTATTTT,CAIRTSGGGDTQYF
NA,NA,TRBJ1-6,TRBV7-6,TGTGCCAGCAGCTTAGACGACAGAATGAATTCACCCCTCCACTTT,CASSLDDRMNSPLHF
NA,NA,TRBJ2-3,TRBV18,TGTGCCAGCTCCACCAACGGGGGAGATACGCAGTATTTT,CASSTNGGDTQYF
NA,NA,TRBJ2-1,TRBV9,TGTGCCAGCAGCGTAGCTGGGGGCCTCTCCTACAATGAGCAGTTCTTC,CASSVAGGLSYNEQFF
NA,NA,TRBJ1-4,TRBV4-2,TGTGCCAGCAGCCAAATGGACAGTGCAACTAATGAAAAACTGTTTTTT,CASSQMDSATNEKLFF
NA,once,TRBJ1-5,TRBV6-1,TGTGCCAGCAGTGAAATCAACTCGGCCCTCTGGACAGAGAGACAGCCCCAGCATTTT,CASSEINSALWTERQPQHF
NA,NA,TRBJ1-3,TRBV7-9,TGTTCCAGCAGCTTGCTCATGAGGGGAAACACCATATATTTT,CSSSLLMRGNTIYF
TRBD1,once,TRBJ2-1,TRBV5-6,TGTGCCAGCAGCTCCGTGGACAGGACACCGAATGAGCAGTTCTTC,CASSSVDRTPNEQFF
NA,NA,TRBJ1-2,TRBV4-1,TGCGCCAGCAGCCTTGAACAGGGCCACTATGGCTACACCTTC,CASSLEQGHYGYTF
TRBD1,few,TRBJ2-5,TRBV14,TGTGCCAGCAGCCTACAGGACAGGAGAAGGCAGACCCAGTACTTC,CASSLQDRRRQTQYF
NA,NA,TRBJ2-1,TRBV19,TGTGCCAGTAATTTATTTGGAGTTTACAATGAGCAGTTCTTC,CASNLFGVYNEQFF
NA,NA,TRBJ1-5,TRBV13,TGTGCCAGCAGCTTAGGGGGAGGCAATCAGCCCCAGCATTTT,CASSLGGGNQPQHF
TRBD1,once,TRBJ1-2,TRBV6-1,TGTGCCAGCACCCCGGGACAGGTCAATGTCTACACCTTC,CASTPGQVNVYTF
TRBD2,NA,TRBJ2-1,TRBV4-2,TGTGCCAGCAGCCAAGTCGGACTAGCGGGGGGGCGAAGCTCCTACAATGAGCAGTTCTTC,CASSQVGLAGGRSSYNEQFF
NA,NA,TRBJ1-2,TRBV19,TGTGCCAGTAGTCCCCCCGGGGGTAGTAGGGGCTACACCTTC,CASSPPGGSRGYTF
NA,NA,TRBJ2-7,TRBV5-1,TGCGCCAGCAGCCCGACAGGCGCCCTCTCCTACGAGCAGTACTTC,CASSPTGALSYEQYF
NA,NA,TRBJ2-1,TRBV4-1,TGCGCCAGCAGCCCCCGCGGGCAGCGGGTCTACAATGAGCAGTTCTTC,CASSPRGQRVYNEQFF
NA,NA,TRBJ1-1,TRBV2,TGTGCCAGCAGAGGCCAGGGGAACACTGAAGCTTTCTTT,CASRGQGNTEAFF
NA,NA,TRBJ2-7,TRBV7-9,TGTGCCGCATCGGCTGGGAGCTCCTACGAGCAGTACTTC,CAASAGSSYEQYF
NA,once,TRBJ1-5,TRBV9,TGTGCCAGCAGCGCCAGGGGCAATCAGCCCCAGCATTTT,CASSARGNQPQHF
NA,NA,TRBJ2-7,TRBV29-1,TGCAGCGTTGTACCTAGTGTGCGGGGCAGCGGGCAGTACTTC,CSVVPSVRGSGQYF
NA,once,TRBJ2-1,TRBV4-1,TGCGCCAGCAGCCAAGAATCGCTAGTGAACAATGAGCAGTTCTTC,CASSQESLVNNEQFF
TRBD2,NA,TRBJ2-5,TRBV9,TGTGCCAGCAGCCTAAGCGGGGGACAAGAGACCCAGTACTTC,CASSLSGGQETQYF
TRBD1,once,TRBJ1-2,TRBV2,TGTGCCAGCAGGCCGACAGGGTTTTACTATGGCTACACCTTC,CASRPTGFYYGYTF
TRBD2,few,TRBJ2-2,TRBV28,TGTGCCAGCAGCCCCCTAGGGATAGCGGGAGGTCAGGGGGTCGGGGAGCTGTTTTTT,CASSPLGIAGGQGVGELFF
NA,NA,TRBJ2-2,TRBV11-2,TGTGCCAGCAGCTTACTCGGGAACACCGGGGAGCTGTTTTTT,CASSLLGNTGELFF
NA,NA,TRBJ1-6,TRBV5-1,TGCGCCAGCAGCTTGGGGGGGGGCAGAAATTCACCCCTCCACTTT,CASSLGGGRNSPLHF
TRBD2,NA,TRBJ2-3,TRBV5-1,TGCGCCAGCAGCAAGGAGCGGGGCACCTTTTTGGATACGCAGTATTTT,CASSKERGTFLDTQYF
TRBD1,NA,TRBJ1-2,TRBV14,TGTGCCAGCAGCCTCAACAGGGGGTCGTGGGATGGCTACACCTTC,CASSLNRGSWDGYTF
TRBD2,NA,TRBJ2-5,TRBV19,TGTGCCAGTTCCCGGGAGGGGCAGGAGACCCAGTACTTC,CASSREGQETQYF
NA,NA,TRBJ1-5,TRBV19,TGTGCCAGTAGTATTCTCGGCAGGGGAGAGAATCAGCCCCAGCATTTT,CASSILGRGENQPQHF
TRBD1,few,TRBJ2-7,TRBV19,TGTGCCAGTAGTATCCACAGGGGCGAGCAGTACTTC,CASSIHRGEQYF
TRBD1,NA,TRBJ2-7,TRBV18,TGTGCCAGCTCACCGGGACAGGGATCCTACGAGCAGTACTTC,CASSPGQGSYEQYF
TRBD1,NA,TRBJ2-7,TRBV11-3,TGTGCCAGCAGCTCCGGACAGGGCGCTGGCGAGCAGTACTTC,CASSSGQGAGEQYF